This entry is about one T cell receptor (beta chain). Which antigen it targets is not known. Base-call qualities are not available, and no considerably larger clone is one nucleotide away. This sample was included in a study of blood T cell repertoires in COVID-19 (dated by TCRdb to 2020 to 2021). Turning to the overall study: Samples from collaborators originated in the United States, Italy and Spain and spanned both the acute and convalescent phases of COVID-19. The prospective study material was composed of cDNA or gDNA derived from T cells, B-cell-depleted T cells, or PBMCs. Subjects who had been exposed to COVID-19, were actively infected with it, or had recovered from it provided the deeply sampled blood TCRbeta repertoires that made up the dataset. The repertoires were released in a freely available public database intended as a resource for research on the immune response to SARS-CoV-2. Samples came from the ongoing ImmuneRACE study (first 160 participants) plus 1,254 subjects from 6 global collaborators. The sample metadata nearly always contained a de-identified subject ID, COVID-19 status, age in years and sex. Where HLA class I and class II types were available, the types were taken from metadata supplied by the sample provider, not from assay-based typing. Study-wide conclusions, independent of this receptor: The quantity of clinical and demographic metadata differed by source and by participant and was supplied without curation.

Collaborating institutions collected whole blood in K2EDTA tubes following their own protocols. For TCRbeta analysis, collaborators shipped samples in one of three forms: frozen whole blood, isolated PBMCs, or DNA extracted from either of those sample types. TCRbeta CDR3 regions were amplified from genomic DNA using the immunoSEQ Assay, a bias-controlled multiplex PCR. In the original analysis: The number of nucleated cells in each sample was estimated by amplification of reference gene primers within the assay. To quantify the absolute abundance of each unique TCRbeta CDR3 rearrangement, sequence reads were collapsed and filtered. For each sample, productive Simpson clonality was calculated as the square root of Simpson's diversity index across productive rearrangements. TCRdb took over this immuneACCESS table, retaining in-frame rearrangements with V and J assigned. Such tables are incomplete; in checked studies, under half of the missing clones stem from an unresolved V gene, and the remainder is unexplained. The DNA gave D and trimming, while V, J and clone size come from that table. This sample gives 140,000 or so clones in total; 70% to 90% of them show up just once. Approximately 10% of the sample belongs to the ten largest clones.

The junction carries 14 bases between V and J, which are trimmed by 0 bases and 0 bases respectively. Looking up the germline V gene yields CDR1 SGHRS and CDR2 YFSETQ. From cysteine to phenylalanine, the CDR3 is 17 amino acids long. Only CDR3 DNA remains: 51 bases, in frame from the first base. This TCR was recovered from an elderly woman with acute or convalescent COVID-19. Input material: peripheral blood. The chain was built from TRBV5-1 and TRBJ2-3; TRBD2 might be the D gene, on 7 matching bases. The CDR3 protein sequence reads: CASSLGSGTHSTDTQYF. The DNA sequence reads TGCGCCAGCAGCTTGGGGAGCGGGACACATAGCACAGATACGCAGTATTTT.